This T cell receptor beta chain was found in a study of long-term antiretroviral therapy in people with HIV. Study results and caveats: Blood in the study was drawn between the mid-2000s and the late 2010s, possibly under older ART regimens, which may be less effective than current ones. Spans of CDR3 length were tighter for HIV repertoires than for controls.

Participants with HIV, all of them, were treated in the United States. About this clone: Its antigen remains unidentified.

In germline, CDR1 is LGHNA, CDR2 YNFKEQ. The CDR3 contains 16 residues. With V trimmed by 0 bases and J by 6 bases, 10 bases remained unmatched. With survey level as its setting, the immunoSEQ assay was v3.0. Generated by immunoSEQ multiplex PCR, the TCRdb table keeps only in-frame clones and is missing some. The sample yields over 25,000 clones, roughly 98% seen once. The rearrangement joins TRBV4-2 to TRBJ2-7, with 8 bases fitting TRBD1. Material: unsorted PBMCs, obtained 7.6 years after starting antiretroviral therapy. The source is a man aged 30-40 years with HIV. The CDR3 protein is CASSQDWDRLPGEQYF. The DNA for the CDR3 is TGTGCCAGCAGCCAAGACTGGGACAGGCTGCCCGGCGAGCAGTACTTC.